This T cell receptor beta chain is drawn from a study of blood T cell repertoires in COVID-19. Unmatched junction bases numbered 6, after V lost 4 bases and J lost 5 bases. The CDR3 has 14 amino acids. Germline CDR1 MNHEY, CDR2 SVGAGI. The data were produced by immunoSEQ multiplex PCR, yet TCRdb's version contains in-frame clones alone and is incomplete. This table has 150,000 to 200,000 clones, around 76% appearing once. Input material: peripheral blood. The receptor was isolated from a woman in her sixties or seventies with COVID-19, enrolled during active disease. This rearrangement joins TRBV6-5 to TRBJ1-1, with 8 bases matching TRBD1. The CDR3, as DNA: TGTGCCAGCAGTTCCCGACAGGGGCAAACTGAAGCTTTCTTT. This encodes CASSSRQGQTEAFF.